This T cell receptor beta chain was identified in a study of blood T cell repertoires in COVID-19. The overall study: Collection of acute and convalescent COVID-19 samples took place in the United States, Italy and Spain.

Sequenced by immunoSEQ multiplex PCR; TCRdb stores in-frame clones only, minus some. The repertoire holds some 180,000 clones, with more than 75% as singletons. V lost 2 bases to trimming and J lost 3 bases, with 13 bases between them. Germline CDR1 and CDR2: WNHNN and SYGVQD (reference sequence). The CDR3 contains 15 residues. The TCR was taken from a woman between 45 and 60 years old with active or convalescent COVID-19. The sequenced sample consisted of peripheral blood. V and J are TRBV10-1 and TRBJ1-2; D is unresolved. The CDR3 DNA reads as TGCGCCAGCAGTGAGAAGCGGGAAGAGGACTATGGCTACACCTTC. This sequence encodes CASSEKREEDYGYTF.